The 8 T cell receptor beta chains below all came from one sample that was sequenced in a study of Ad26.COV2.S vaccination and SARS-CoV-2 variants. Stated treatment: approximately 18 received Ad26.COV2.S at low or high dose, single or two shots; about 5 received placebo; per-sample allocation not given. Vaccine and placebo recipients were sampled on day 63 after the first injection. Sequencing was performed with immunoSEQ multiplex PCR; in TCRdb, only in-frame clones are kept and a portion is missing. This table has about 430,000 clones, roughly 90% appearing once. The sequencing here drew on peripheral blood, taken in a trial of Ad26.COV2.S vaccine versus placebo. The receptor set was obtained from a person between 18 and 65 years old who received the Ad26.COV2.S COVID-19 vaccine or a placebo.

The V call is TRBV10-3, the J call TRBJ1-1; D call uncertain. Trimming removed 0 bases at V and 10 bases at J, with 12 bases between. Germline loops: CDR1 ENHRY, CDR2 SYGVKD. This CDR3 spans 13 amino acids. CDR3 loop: CAISESRVLGAFF. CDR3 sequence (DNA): TGTGCCATCAGTGAGTCTAGGGTCCTGGGAGCTTTCTTT.

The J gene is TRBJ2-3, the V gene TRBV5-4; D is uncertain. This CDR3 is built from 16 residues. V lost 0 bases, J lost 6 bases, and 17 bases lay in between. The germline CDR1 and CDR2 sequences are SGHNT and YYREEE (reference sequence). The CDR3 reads CASSLEVGILGDTQYF. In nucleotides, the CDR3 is TGTGCCAGCAGCTTGGAGGTGGGGATTTTGGGGGATACGCAGTATTTT.

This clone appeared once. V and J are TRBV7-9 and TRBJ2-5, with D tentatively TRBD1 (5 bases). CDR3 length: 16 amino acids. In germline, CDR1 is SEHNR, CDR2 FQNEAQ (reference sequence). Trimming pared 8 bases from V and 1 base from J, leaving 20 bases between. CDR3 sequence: CASSTGRGRLQETQYF. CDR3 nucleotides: TGTGCCAGCTCTACTGGAAGGGGCCGCCTCCAAGAGACCCAGTACTTC.

The CDR3 loop is CASRPGLAGSETQYF. DNA of the CDR3: TGTGCCAGCAGACCTGGACTAGCGGGGTCGGAGACCCAGTACTTC. The chain couples TRBV13 to TRBJ2-5; the match to TRBD2 covers 12 bases. J lost 5 bases, V lost 6 bases, and 7 bases had no gene match. CDR1 PRHDT and CDR2 FYEKMQ come from the germline V gene (reference sequence). This CDR3 comprises 15 residues.

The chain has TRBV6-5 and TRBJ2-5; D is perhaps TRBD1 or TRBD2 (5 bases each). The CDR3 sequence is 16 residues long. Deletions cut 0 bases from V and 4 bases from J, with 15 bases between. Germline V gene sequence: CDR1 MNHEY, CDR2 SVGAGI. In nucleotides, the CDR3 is TGTGCCAGCAGTTACTCGATAGTAAGGGGAGCAGAGACCCAGTACTTC. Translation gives CASSYSIVRGAETQYF.

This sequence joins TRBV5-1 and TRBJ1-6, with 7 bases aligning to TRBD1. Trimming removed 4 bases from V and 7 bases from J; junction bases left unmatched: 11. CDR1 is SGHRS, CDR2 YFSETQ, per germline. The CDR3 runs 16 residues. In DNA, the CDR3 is TGCGCCAGCAGCCCTACAGGGGTTAACCTCAATTCACCCCTCCACTTT. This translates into CASSPTGVNLNSPLHF.

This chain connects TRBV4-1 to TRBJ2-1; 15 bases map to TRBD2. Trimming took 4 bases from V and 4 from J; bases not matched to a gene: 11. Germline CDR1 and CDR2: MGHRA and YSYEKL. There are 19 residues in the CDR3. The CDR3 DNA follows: TGCGCCAGCAGCCCGACGGGACTAGCGGGAGGCCGAGGGTACAATGAGCAGTTCTTC. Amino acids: CASSPTGLAGGRGYNEQFF.

The DNA for the CDR3 is TGTGCCAGCAGTCCCAGCGGGAGTACACAGACCCAGTACTTC. This encodes CASSPSGSTQTQYF. This chain connects TRBV3-1 (or the pseudogene TRBV3-2) to TRBJ2-5; 8 bases map to TRBD2. This CDR3 comprises 14 residues. Trimming removed 6 bases from V and 6 bases from J; junction bases left unmatched: 9. CDR1 and CDR2 from the germline V gene are LGHDT and YNNKEL (reference sequence).